This T cell receptor beta chain was captured by sequencing in a study of human T cells and chemical hapten exposure. There are 15 residues in the CDR3. Germline V gene data show CDR1 as DFQATT and CDR2 as SNEGSKA (reference sequence). V was pared by 2 bases and J by 0 bases, with 12 bases between. MiXCR, applied by TCRdb to the RACE reads, yields one record per CDR3 protein. The profile shows 96,000 or so distinct CDR3 sequences, about 9.3% of them singletons. This sample's time point: patch test 2, 6 weeks after DPC sensitization. Documented treatment: therapeutic diphenylcyclopropenone sensitization with weekly scalp DPC.

V and J are TRBV20-1 and TRBJ2-3, with D possibly matching TRBD2 (6 bases). The sample in question was whole blood, obtained in connection with sensitization to the hapten diphenylcyclopropenone (DPC). The source is a woman in her thirties or forties with alopecia areata. Some clones in this sample may be carry-over from other donors' samples. The CDR3 protein is CSARSNSGSTDTQYF. CDR3 sequence (DNA): TGCAGTGCTAGATCTAATAGCGGCAGCACAGATACGCAGTATTTT.